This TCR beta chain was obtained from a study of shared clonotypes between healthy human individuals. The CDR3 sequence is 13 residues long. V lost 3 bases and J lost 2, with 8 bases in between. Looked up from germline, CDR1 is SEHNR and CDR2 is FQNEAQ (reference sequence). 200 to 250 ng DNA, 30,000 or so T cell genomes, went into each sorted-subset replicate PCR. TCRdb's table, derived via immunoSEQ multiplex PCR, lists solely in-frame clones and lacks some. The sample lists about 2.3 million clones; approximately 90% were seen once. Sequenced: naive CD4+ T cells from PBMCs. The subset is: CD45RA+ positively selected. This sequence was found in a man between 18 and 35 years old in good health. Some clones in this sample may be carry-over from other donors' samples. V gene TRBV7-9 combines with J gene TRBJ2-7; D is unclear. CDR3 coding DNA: TGTGCCAGCAGCTTCCTGGGGACCTACGAGCAGTACTTC. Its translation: CASSFLGTYEQYF. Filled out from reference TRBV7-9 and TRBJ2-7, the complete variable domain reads DTGVSQNPRHKITKRGQNVTFRCDPISEHNRLYWYRQTLGQGPEFLTYFQNEAQLEKSRLLSDRFSAERPKGSFSTLEIQRTEQGDSAMYLCASSFLGTYEQYFGPGTRLTVT.